Following are 22 T cell receptor beta chains from one sample sequenced in a study of T-cell memory formation after mild COVID-19. TCRdb reanalysed the 5' RACE reads using MiXCR and keeps one entry per CDR3 protein. The sample has 300,000 to 350,000 distinct CDR3 sequences, roughly an eighth seen once. Sequencing was performed on PBMCs or a T cell subset sorted from them (not recorded which). The receptors originated from a man between 18 and 29 years old who had mild COVID-19 (a few samples of this study predate the infection). Cell type and time point are not known.

This clonotype was detected ten times or more. CDR3 in amino acids: CASSLDYNEQFF. In nucleotides, the CDR3 is TGTGCCAGCAGCTTAGACTACAATGAGCAGTTCTTC. The chain carries TRBV7-2 and TRBJ2-1; D unresolved. Germline values: CDR1 SGHTA, CDR2 FQGNSA. V dropped 1 base and J dropped 3 bases, with 1 base sitting between them. The CDR3 consists of 12 residues. Combining the CDR3 with reference TRBV7-2 and TRBJ2-1 gives the whole variable domain GAGVSQSPSNKVTEKGKDVELRCDPISGHTALYWYRQSLGQGLEFLIYFQGNSAPDKSGLPSDRFSAERTGGSVSTLTIQRTQQEDSAVYLCASSLDYNEQFFGPGTRLTVL.

The V gene is TRBV9, the J gene TRBJ2-7; the match to TRBD2 covers 7 bases. The germline gives CDR1 SGDLS, CDR2 YYNGEE. The junction had 6 bases not matched to a gene; V was cut back by 0 bases and J by 3 bases. CDR3 size: 15 residues. CDR3 in amino acids: CASSVGPAGRYEQYF. CDR3 in DNA: TGTGCCAGCAGCGTAGGCCCAGCGGGGCGCTACGAGCAGTACTTC.

The V and J genes are TRBV4-1 and TRBJ2-7; TRBD2 might be the D (6 bases). Looked up from germline, CDR1 is MGHRA and CDR2 is YSYEKL. The CDR3 extends over 15 amino acids. V was trimmed by 4 bases and J by 4 bases, leaving 17 bases between them. CDR3 nucleotide sequence: TGCGCCAGCAGCCCCCACCCCGCAGGGAGGTACGAGCAGTACTTC. Residues: CASSPHPAGRYEQYF.

This clonotype has only a few counts. The V call is TRBV28, the J call TRBJ2-2; 8 bases align to TRBD1. This CDR3 region has 14 residues. The V gene end was trimmed by 6 bases and the J gene end by 3 bases; junction bases not matched to a gene: 3. Germline V gene sequence: CDR1 MDHEN, CDR2 SYDVKM. CDR3 DNA: TGTGCCAGCAGCGGGACAGGCTACACCGGGGAGCTGTTTTTT. It encodes CASSGTGYTGELFF. Full variable domain (missing parts from reference TRBV28 and TRBJ2-2): DVKVTQSSRYLVKRTGEKVFLECVQDMDHENMFWYRQDPGLGLRLIYFSYDVKMKEKGDIPEGYSVSREKKERFSLILESASTNQTSMYLCASSGTGYTGELFFGEGSRLTVL.

This clonotype was picked up a small number of times. The chain recombines TRBV4-3 with TRBJ2-1; 8 nucleotides agree with TRBD1. Germline V gene lookup returns CDR1 LGHNA and CDR2 YSLEER. The CDR3 runs 18 residues. V lost 0 bases and J lost 0; bases outside the gene matches: 7. CDR3 in DNA: TGCGCCAGCAGCCAAGATGGGTGGGACAGGTTCTCCTACAATGAGCAGTTCTTC. Amino acid sequence: CASSQDGWDRFSYNEQFF.

V and J are TRBV7-3 and TRBJ1-1; no clear D gene. The CDR3 sequence is 13 residues long. Trimming shortened V by 0 bases and J by 7 bases, and 9 bases separated the two germline ends. Germline V gene lookup returns CDR1 SGHTA and CDR2 FQGTGA. The CDR3 reads CASSLTVSSEAFF. The CDR3 DNA reads TGTGCCAGCAGCTTAACTGTCAGTAGTGAAGCTTTCTTT.

This sequence joins TRBV20-1 and TRBJ2-1; tentatively, D is TRBD1 (5 bases). This CDR3 is 13 amino acids long. V was shortened by 4 bases and J by 5 bases, with 12 bases between the two germline ends. Germline V gives CDR1 DFQATT, CDR2 SNEGSKA (reference sequence). In DNA form, the CDR3 reads TGCAGTGCTACGTCAGGGCCAGACAATGAGCAGTTCTTC. Translation: CSATSGPDNEQFF.

The chain couples TRBV6-2 or TRBV6-3 to TRBJ2-6; possibly TRBD1 for D (5 bases). The CDR3 runs to 14 residues. The germline V gene has CDR1 MNHEY and CDR2 SVGEGT. The V end was cut by 10 bases, the J end by 2 bases, with 12 bases between. CDR3: CAIALRAGANVLTF. For the CDR3, the DNA is TGTGCCATCGCCCTCAGGGCTGGGGCCAACGTCCTGACTTTC.

This clonotype was observed a handful of times. The chain combines TRBV30 with TRBJ2-7; D may correspond to TRBD1 or TRBD2 (6 bases each). CDR1 is GTSNPN, CDR2 SVGIG, per germline (reference sequence). This CDR3 comprises 13 residues. Trimming removed 8 bases at V and 3 bases at J, with 17 bases between. CDR3 protein: CAGLYGGRYEQYF. CDR3 in DNA: TGTGCCGGACTCTACGGGGGCCGCTACGAGCAGTACTTC.

The chain uses TRBV21-1 and TRBJ1-1. TRBV21-1 is a documented pseudogene. The CDR3 runs 15 residues. The CDR3 loop reads CASSSGIRQRTEAFF. The CDR3 DNA reads as TGTGCCAGCAGCAGTGGGATCCGGCAACGCACTGAAGCTTTCTTT.

This clonotype was picked up a small number of times. CDR3 sequence (DNA): TGTGCCAGCAGGGAGGTTGGGGCAGGGTCGGTGACCCAGTACTTC. This codes for CASREVGAGSVTQYF. The chain is built from TRBV28 and TRBJ2-5; D could derive from TRBD1 or TRBD2 (5 bases each). The CDR3 is made up of 15 amino acids. Trimming cost V 6 bases and J 7 bases, with 21 bases left between them. Germline CDR1 reads MDHEN; CDR2 reads SYDVKM.

This clonotype has more than one count but fewer than ten. This chain links TRBV20-1 with TRBJ2-7, with TRBD2 matching 11 bases. Germline V lookup: CDR1 DFQATT, CDR2 SNEGSKA (reference sequence). The V gene end was trimmed by 6 bases and the J gene end by 6 bases; junction bases not matched to a gene: 16. This CDR3 region has 16 residues. This CDR3 reads CSAVSLAGGRYGEQYF. The CDR3 region has the DNA TGCAGTGCCGTATCGCTAGCGGGGGGCCGCTATGGCGAGCAGTACTTC.

This clonotype was counted between two and nine times. The V and J genes are TRBV7-9 and TRBJ2-4, with TRBD1 as a possible D gene (5 bases). V was trimmed by 5 bases and J by 9 bases, leaving 17 bases between them. CDR1 is SEHNR and CDR2 is FQNEAQ in the germline V gene (reference sequence). The CDR3 spans 14 residues. The CDR3: CASSGPHRQGIQYF. The CDR3 coding sequence is TGTGCCAGCAGCGGGCCACACCGGCAGGGCATTCAGTACTTC.

This clonotype has just a few counts. V gene TRBV27 combines with J gene TRBJ2-3, with D tentatively TRBD2 (6 bases). This CDR3 has 15 amino acids. Trimming left V 8 bases short and J 5 bases short, with 20 bases between. The germline V gene has CDR1 MNHEY and CDR2 SMNVEV (reference sequence). Here the CDR3 reads CASRGASEVVDTQYF. CDR3 coding DNA: TGTGCCAGCCGAGGGGCTAGCGAGGTGGTAGATACGCAGTATTTT.

This clonotype occurred a few times. V gene TRBV3-1 combines with J gene TRBJ2-1; 7 positions match TRBD1. Unmatched junction bases numbered 13, after V lost 2 bases and J lost 9 bases. This CDR3 is 16 amino acids long. Germline assignment: CDR1 LGHDT and CDR2 YNNKEL (reference sequence). For the CDR3, the DNA is TGTGCCAGCAGCCAAACCGCGCAAACAGGGGTTCCTGAGCAGTTCTTC. Translating gives CASSQTAQTGVPEQFF.

This sequence joins TRBV5-5 and TRBJ1-1; TRBD1 might be the D (6 bases). The CDR3 length is 13 residues. From germline, CDR1 is SGHKS and CDR2 YYEKEE (reference sequence). V shed 5 bases and J shed 11 bases, with 19 bases lying between them. CDR3 region: CASSIPGQRRAFF. Here the CDR3 DNA reads TGTGCCAGCAGTATACCGGGACAAAGGAGGGCTTTCTTT.

CDR3 sequence reads: CSVDGQRYNEQFF. The DNA for the CDR3 is TGCAGCGTTGACGGTCAGCGCTACAATGAGCAGTTCTTC. The chain couples TRBV29-1 to TRBJ2-1; D unclear. Germline CDR1 reads SQVTM; CDR2 reads ANQGSEA. The CDR3 runs 13 residues. Trimming cost V 3 bases and J 3 bases, with 9 bases left between them.

This clonotype was counted a few times. The rearrangement joins TRBV20-1 to TRBJ1-2; 10 bases are a match to TRBD1. Germline V gene sequence: CDR1 DFQATT, CDR2 SNEGSKA (reference sequence). J was trimmed by 6 bases and V by 6 bases; bases with no gene match: 16. CDR3 length equals 16 residues. The CDR3 DNA reads as TGCAGTGCCGATTCAATTCCGGGACAGGGGTTTGATGGCTACACCTTC. Amino acids: CSADSIPGQGFDGYTF.

A single count supports this clonotype. The gene calls are TRBV4-3 and TRBJ1-2; tentatively, D is TRBD1 (5 bases). Germline CDR1 LGHNA, CDR2 YSLEER. The CDR3 runs to 16 residues. V was cut by 0 bases and J by 4 bases, with 15 bases left in between. For the CDR3, the DNA is TGCGCCAGCAGCCAAGATAGGGACGGGTTAGTCTATGGCTACACCTTC. It encodes CASSQDRDGLVYGYTF.

Many counts were recorded for this clonotype. The chain joins TRBV5-1 to TRBJ2-7; D possibly corresponds to TRBD2 (6 bases). Trimming shortened V by 5 bases and J by 3 bases, and 12 bases separated the two germline ends. CDR1 SGHRS and CDR2 YFSETQ come from the germline V gene. This CDR3 is built from 13 residues. CDR3 DNA sequence: TGCGCCAGCAGGGGGACTTCTCACTACGAGCAGTACTTC. It encodes CASRGTSHYEQYF. The full variable domain, with the rest looked up from reference TRBV5-1 and TRBJ2-7, is KAGVTQTPRYLIKTRGQQVTLSCSPISGHRSVSWYQQTPGQGLQFLFEYFSETQRNKGNFPGRFSGRQFSNSRSEMNVSTLELGDSALYLCASRGTSHYEQYFGPGTRLTVT.

This clonotype was counted a few times. The chain carries TRBV4-1 and TRBJ2-3, with a tentative D call TRBD1 (6 bases). Germline CDR1 is MGHRA and CDR2 is YSYEKL. Trimming shortened V by 0 bases and J by 0 bases, and 31 bases separated the two germline ends. There are 23 residues in the CDR3. The CDR3 loop reads CASSQDKIPARGRYLLSTDTQYF. Written as DNA, the CDR3 is TGCGCCAGCAGCCAAGATAAAATCCCTGCCAGGGGTCGATATCTTCTTAGCACAGATACGCAGTATTTT.

The chain uses TRBV7-9 and TRBJ1-6; D uncertain. The V gene lost 1 base and the J gene lost 6 bases, with 7 bases spanning the gap. The germline V gene encodes CDR1 SEHNR and CDR2 FQNEAQ (reference sequence). The CDR3 extends over 14 amino acids. CDR3 residues: CASSLGHFNSPLHF. For the CDR3, the DNA is TGTGCCAGCAGCTTAGGCCACTTTAATTCACCCCTCCACTTT.